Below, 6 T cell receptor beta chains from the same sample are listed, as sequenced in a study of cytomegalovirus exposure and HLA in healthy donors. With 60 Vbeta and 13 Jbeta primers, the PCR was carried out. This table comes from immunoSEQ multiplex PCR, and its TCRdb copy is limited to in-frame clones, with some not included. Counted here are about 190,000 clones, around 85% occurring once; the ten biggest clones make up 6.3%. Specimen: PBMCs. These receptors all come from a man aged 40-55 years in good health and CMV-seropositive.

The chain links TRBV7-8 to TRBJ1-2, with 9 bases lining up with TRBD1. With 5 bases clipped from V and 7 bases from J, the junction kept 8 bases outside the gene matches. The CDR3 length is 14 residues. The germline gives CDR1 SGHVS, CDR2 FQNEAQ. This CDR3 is CASSRAQGAGGYTF. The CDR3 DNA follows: TGTGCCAGCAGCCGAGCACAGGGGGCCGGTGGCTACACCTTC.

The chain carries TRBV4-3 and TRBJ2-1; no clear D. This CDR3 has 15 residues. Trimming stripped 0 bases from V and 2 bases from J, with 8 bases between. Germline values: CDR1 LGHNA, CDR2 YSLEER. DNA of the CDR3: TGCGCCAGCAGCCAAGATGGGCTGACCTACAATGAGCAGTTCTTC. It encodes CASSQDGLTYNEQFF.

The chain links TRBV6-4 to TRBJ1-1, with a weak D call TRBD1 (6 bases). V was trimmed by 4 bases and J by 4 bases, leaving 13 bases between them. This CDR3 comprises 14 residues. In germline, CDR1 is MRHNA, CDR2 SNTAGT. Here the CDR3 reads CASSAGAGGTEAFF. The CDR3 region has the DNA TGTGCCAGCAGTGCGGGGGCGGGGGGCACTGAAGCTTTCTTT.

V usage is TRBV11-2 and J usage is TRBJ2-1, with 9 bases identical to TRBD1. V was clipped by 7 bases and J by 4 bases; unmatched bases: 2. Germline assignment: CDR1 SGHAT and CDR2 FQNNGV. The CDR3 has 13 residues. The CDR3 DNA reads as TGTGCCAGCACGGGACAGGGTTACAATGAGCAGTTCTTC. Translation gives CASTGQGYNEQFF.

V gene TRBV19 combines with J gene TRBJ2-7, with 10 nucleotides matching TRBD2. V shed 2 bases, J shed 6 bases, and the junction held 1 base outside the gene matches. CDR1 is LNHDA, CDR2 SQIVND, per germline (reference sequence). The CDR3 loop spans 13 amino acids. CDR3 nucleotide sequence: TGTGCCAGTAGTATAACTAGCGGGGCCGAGCAGTACTTC. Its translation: CASSITSGAEQYF.

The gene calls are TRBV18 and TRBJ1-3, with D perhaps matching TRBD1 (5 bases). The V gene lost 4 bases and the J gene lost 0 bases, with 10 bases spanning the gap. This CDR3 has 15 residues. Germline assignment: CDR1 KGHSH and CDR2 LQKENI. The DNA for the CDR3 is TGTGCCAGCTCACGCCGGGGGAGCTCTGGAAACACCATATATTTT. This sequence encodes CASSRRGSSGNTIYF.